Listed below are T cell receptor beta chains from one sample, sequenced in a study of CD8 T cells in Susac syndrome. TCRdb independently ran MiXCR on the immunoSEQ multiplex PCR reads; one entry per CDR3 protein. The profile shows a few hundred thousand distinct CDR3 sequences, over 85% of them singletons. The sequenced material came from CD4+ T cells from PBMCs. Every receptor here comes from a human donor with multiple sclerosis. The CDR3 runs from the conserved cysteine through the conserved F or W. D genes are given only for firm matches. Clone size appears in some rows only: once, few, many, or a class for an expanded clone.

v_call	j_call	clone_size	d_call	cdr3_aa	cdr3_nt
TRBV6-1	TRBJ2-7	.	.	CASRGTTYEQYF	TGTGCCAGCAGGGGAACGACCTACGAGCAGTACTTC
TRBV5-4	TRBJ1-2	.	.	CASSPHQSALRGGYTF	TGTGCCAGCAGCCCCCACCAGTCAGCCCTGCGGGGTGGCTACACCTTC
TRBV3-1	TRBJ2-4	.	.	CASSQLTGTGRRNIQYF	TGTGCCAGCAGCCAACTCACCGGGACTGGCAGGAGGAACATTCAGTACTTC
TRBV9	TRBJ2-5	.	TRBD1	CASSSGQGVGETQYF	TGTGCCAGCAGCTCCGGACAGGGAGTCGGAGAGACCCAGTACTTC
TRBV28	TRBJ2-1	.	.	CASTTPSRQFF	TGTGCCAGCACCACACCATCAAGGCAGTTCTTC
TRBV3-1	TRBJ2-7	few	.	CASSQDRHSYEQYF	TGTGCCAGCAGCCAAGACAGGCACTCCTACGAGCAGTACTTC
TRBV9	TRBJ2-3	.	.	CASSLRGALGADTQYF	TGTGCCAGCAGCCTCAGGGGGGCCCTTGGGGCAGATACGCAGTATTTT
TRBV6-5	TRBJ1-1	few	TRBD1	CASSYPKGQLNAEAFF	TGTGCCAGCAGTTACCCAAAGGGACAGCTGAACGCTGAAGCTTTCTTT
TRBV3-1	TRBJ2-7	.	.	CASSQGALPSYEQYF	TGTGCCAGCAGCCAAGGCGCCTTACCCTCCTACGAGCAGTACTTC
TRBV6-5	TRBJ2-5	.	TRBD2	CASGASGSGETQYF	TGTGCCAGCGGAGCTAGCGGGAGCGGGGAGACCCAGTACTTC
TRBV7-9	TRBJ2-7	.	.	CASSLDLPGVDEQYF	TGTGCCAGCAGCTTAGATCTCCCCGGAGTTGACGAGCAGTACTTC
TRBV4-1	TRBJ1-4	.	TRBD1	CASSHDNRDRDEKLFF	TGCGCCAGCAGCCACGACAACCGGGACAGGGATGAAAAACTGTTTTTT
TRBV2	TRBJ1-5	.	TRBD1	CASSSTGGTNQPQHF	TGTGCCAGCAGTTCCACAGGGGGCACGAATCAGCCCCAGCATTTT
TRBV11-1	TRBJ2-1	.	.	CASSRSSSYNEQFF	TGTGCCAGCAGCCGATCAAGCTCCTACAATGAGCAGTTCTTC
TRBV28	TRBJ2-3	.	TRBD1	CASSLASLFGTGSDTQYF	TGTGCCAGCAGCTTGGCTTCTCTTTTTGGGACAGGGTCAGATACGCAGTATTTT
TRBV7-2	TRBJ2-3	.	.	CASSFLSFSDTQYF	TGTGCCAGCAGCTTCTTGTCTTTCTCAGATACGCAGTATTTT
TRBV20-1	TRBJ2-2	.	.	CSASDDRVNTGELFF	TGCAGTGCTAGCGATGATAGGGTCAACACCGGGGAGCTGTTTTTT
TRBV5-1	TRBJ2-3	.	.	CASSTWDMTDTQYF	TGCGCCAGCAGCACGTGGGACATGACAGATACGCAGTATTTT
TRBV20-1	TRBJ1-2	once	TRBD1	CSGGGRGPAGYTF	TGCAGTGGGGGGGGCAGGGGGCCGGCTGGCTACACCTTC
TRBV5-4	TRBJ2-5	.	TRBD1	CASSVRGQGPKETQYF	TGTGCCAGCAGCGTAAGGGGACAGGGGCCCAAAGAGACCCAGTACTTC
TRBV4-1	TRBJ1-3	.	.	CASSQGKPGNTIYF	TGCGCCAGCAGCCAAGGAAAACCTGGAAACACCATATATTTT
TRBV30	TRBJ1-1	.	.	CAWGTFEAFF	TGTGCCTGGGGGACTTTTGAAGCTTTCTTT
TRBV9	TRBJ1-3	.	TRBD1	CASSVVAQQGAFSGNTIYF	TGTGCCAGCAGCGTAGTGGCCCAACAGGGGGCTTTCTCTGGAAACACCATATATTTT
TRBV19	TRBJ2-3	.	.	CASSRVPLISTDTQYF	TGTGCCAGTAGTAGGGTCCCCCTGATATCCACAGATACGCAGTATTTT
TRBV6-1	TRBJ2-2	.	.	CASWGIGYTGELFF	TGTGCCAGCTGGGGGATTGGGTACACCGGGGAGCTGTTTTTT
TRBV7-2	TRBJ1-2	once	.	CASSEYGYTF	TGTGCCAGCAGCGAGTATGGCTACACCTTC
TRBV2	TRBJ2-1	.	TRBD1	CASIEQGPSAEQFF	TGTGCCAGCATAGAACAGGGGCCCTCGGCAGAGCAGTTCTTC
TRBV11-3	TRBJ1-2	.	.	CASSFTGFGYTF	TGTGCCAGCAGTTTTACAGGGTTCGGCTACACCTTC
TRBV7-2	TRBJ1-5	.	.	CASSLWGGGQPQHF	TGTGCCAGCAGCTTGTGGGGGGGCGGTCAGCCCCAGCATTTT
TRBV5-1	TRBJ1-5	.	.	CASSPGSSNGNQPQHF	TGCGCCAGCAGCCCCGGTTCCTCGAACGGCAATCAGCCCCAGCATTTT
TRBV29-1	TRBJ2-5	once	.	CSVEGGAGETQYF	TGCAGCGTTGAGGGGGGGGCGGGAGAGACCCAGTACTTC
TRBV12-3/TRBV12-4	TRBJ2-7	.	.	CASSLTGSYEQYF	TGTGCCAGCAGTTTAACAGGGTCCTACGAGCAGTACTTC
TRBV19	TRBJ1-5	.	.	CASRRTGPAGNQPQHF	TGTGCCAGTAGACGCACGGGGCCCGCAGGCAATCAGCCCCAGCATTTT
TRBV10-3	TRBJ2-1	.	.	CASTEGKNEQFF	TGTGCCAGCACGGAGGGTAAGAATGAGCAGTTCTTC
TRBV14	TRBJ2-1	.	.	CASSQGPHMGDEQFF	TGTGCCAGCAGCCAAGGGCCCCACATGGGGGATGAGCAGTTCTTC
TRBV27	TRBJ2-6	.	TRBD1	CASSSYRGRSGANVLTF	TGTGCCAGCAGTTCTTACAGGGGGCGATCTGGGGCCAACGTCCTGACTTTC
TRBV12-3/TRBV12-4	TRBJ1-2	once	.	CASSLPVGRSYGYTF	TGTGCCAGCAGTTTACCCGTGGGGAGGTCCTATGGCTACACCTTC